Listed below are T cell receptor beta chains from one sample, sequenced in a study of Ad26.COV2.S vaccination and SARS-CoV-2 variants. The repertoire was sequenced with immunoSEQ multiplex PCR; TCRdb's copy has only in-frame clones and lacks some. There are some 190,000 clones in the sample; roughly 87% occur only once, and about 5.9% lies in the top ten. The sample was peripheral blood, taken after recovery from COVID-19. All receptors come from a human donor who had recovered from COVID-19. The CDR3 runs from the conserved cysteine through the conserved F or W. The D gene is left open where the match is weak. Expanded clones get a size class; other rows say once, few or many, or leave the size out.

CDR3aa | CDR3nt | j_gene | abundance | d_gene | v_gene
CASSGKVGNTIYF | TGTGCCAGCAGCGGCAAGGTGGGAAACACCATATATTTT | TRBJ1-3 | NA | NA | TRBV7-9
CASSPGGGNTIYF | TGTGCCAGCAGCCCAGGGGGTGGAAACACCATATATTTT | TRBJ1-3 | NA | TRBD1 | TRBV7-2
CSVRTGTANTGELFF | TGCAGCGTTCGTACCGGGACGGCAAACACCGGGGAGCTGTTTTTT | TRBJ2-2 | NA | NA | TRBV29-1
CASSWTSYTEAFF | TGTGCCAGCAGCTGGACGAGTTACACTGAAGCTTTCTTT | TRBJ1-1 | few | NA | TRBV5-5
CASSIVGQGAYEQYF | TGTGCCAGTAGTATAGTGGGACAGGGGGCGTACGAGCAGTACTTC | TRBJ2-7 | once | TRBD1 | TRBV19
CASSADSSNQPQHF | TGCGCCAGCAGCGCGGACAGTAGCAATCAGCCCCAGCATTTT | TRBJ1-5 | NA | NA | TRBV9
CASSRGIGDMNTEAFF | TGTGCCAGCAGCCGGGGAATTGGGGACATGAACACTGAAGCTTTCTTT | TRBJ1-1 | NA | NA | TRBV4-2
CASSPVGLAGSEQFF | TGTGCCAGCAGCCCGGTGGGACTAGCGGGAAGCGAGCAGTTCTTC | TRBJ2-1 | NA | TRBD2 | TRBV5-6
CASSPRTGNYGYTF | TGTGCCAGCAGCCCCCGGACAGGGAACTATGGCTACACCTTC | TRBJ1-2 | NA | TRBD1 | TRBV7-2
CASSQDLPAGDYNEQFF | TGTGCCAGCAGCCAAGATCTCCCAGCGGGAGATTACAATGAGCAGTTCTTC | TRBJ2-1 | NA | TRBD2 | TRBV4-2
CASSVTGGTNTDTQYF | TGTGCCAGCAGCGTAACGGGCGGGACGAACACAGATACGCAGTATTTT | TRBJ2-3 | NA | NA | TRBV9
CASSLDWGQGEGKNTIYF | TGTGCCAGCAGCTTAGATTGGGGACAGGGCGAGGGTAAAAACACCATATATTTT | TRBJ1-3 | NA | TRBD1 | TRBV7-6
CSVFGGDSYGYTF | TGCAGCGTCTTTGGGGGGGATTCGTATGGCTACACCTTC | TRBJ1-2 | NA | NA | TRBV29-1
CATSDQDRVTDTQYF | TGTGCCACCAGTGACCAGGACAGGGTCACAGATACGCAGTATTTT | TRBJ2-3 | NA | TRBD1 | TRBV24-1
CASSLSSGQGGNTIYF | TGTGCCAGCAGCTTATCCTCGGGACAGGGTGGAAACACCATATATTTT | TRBJ1-3 | NA | TRBD1 | TRBV7-9
CASSVEGTGPSSYEQYF | TGTGCCAGCAGCGTAGAAGGAACAGGGCCGAGCTCCTACGAGCAGTACTTC | TRBJ2-7 | NA | NA | TRBV9
CASSGTGGRAFF | TGTGCCAGCAGCGGGACAGGGGGGAGGGCTTTCTTT | TRBJ1-1 | NA | TRBD1 | TRBV7-9
CASSLILRSAQETQYF | TGTGCCAGCAGCTTGATCTTGCGGAGCGCCCAAGAGACCCAGTACTTC | TRBJ2-5 | NA | NA | TRBV5-6
CASSLGQGDYGYTF | TGTGCCAGCAGCCTGGGACAGGGAGACTATGGCTACACCTTC | TRBJ1-2 | many | TRBD1 | TRBV7-9
CASSLGPYQPQHF | TGTGCCAGCTCCCTAGGACCTTATCAGCCCCAGCATTTT | TRBJ1-5 | NA | NA | TRBV18
CASSPGTGLTIGAFF | TGTGCCAGTAGTCCAGGGACAGGGTTGACGATCGGGGCTTTCTTT | TRBJ1-1 | NA | TRBD1 | TRBV19
CASSPRTGAGVPFF | TGTGCCAGCAGTCCCCGGACAGGGGCGGGAGTGCCGTTCTTC | TRBJ2-1 | NA | TRBD1 | TRBV6-2/TRBV6-3
CASSSKLAGGDNEQFF | TGCGCCAGCAGCTCCAAACTAGCGGGAGGGGACAATGAGCAGTTCTTC | TRBJ2-1 | NA | TRBD2 | TRBV5-1
CASSPPPTGSLSQPQHF | TGTGCCAGTAGTCCCCCCCCGACAGGATCCCTTTCTCAGCCCCAGCATTTT | TRBJ1-5 | NA | NA | TRBV19
CASRERAYNEQFF | TGTGCCAGCCGAGAGCGGGCCTACAATGAGCAGTTCTTC | TRBJ2-1 | NA | NA | TRBV28
CASSSPGLRDGKLFF | TGTGCCAGCAGCTCCCCGGGCCTCCGCGATGGGAAACTGTTTTTT | TRBJ1-4 | NA | NA | TRBV5-4
CASSMGGKRYEQYF | TGTGCCAGCAGCATGGGGGGGAAGAGGTACGAGCAGTACTTC | TRBJ2-7 | NA | TRBD2 | TRBV28
CASSLGRGGQPQHF | TGTGCCAGCAGCTTGGGCAGGGGAGGTCAGCCCCAGCATTTT | TRBJ1-5 | once | NA | TRBV5-5
CASSFSDTNTEAFF | TGTGCCAGCAGCTTCTCGGACACGAACACTGAAGCTTTCTTT | TRBJ1-1 | NA | NA | TRBV5-5
CASSPQYSGGRYEQYF | TGTGCCAGCTCACCCCAATATAGCGGGGGGCGCTACGAGCAGTACTTC | TRBJ2-7 | once | TRBD2 | TRBV18
CASSALAFRYEQYF | TGTGCCAGCAGTGCCCTAGCTTTCCGCTACGAGCAGTACTTC | TRBJ2-7 | once | NA | TRBV2
CASSPMIGTWAHNTGELFF | TGTGCCAGTAGTCCGATGATCGGTACTTGGGCACACAACACCGGGGAGCTGTTTTTT | TRBJ2-2 | few | NA | TRBV19
CASSKIEGYQETQYF | TGCGCCAGCAGCAAAATTGAGGGGTACCAAGAGACCCAGTACTTC | TRBJ2-5 | NA | NA | TRBV4-1
CASSLQGREEKLFF | TGTGCCAGCAGCTTACAGGGGAGAGAAGAAAAACTGTTTTTT | TRBJ1-4 | NA | TRBD1 | TRBV5-4
CASSNRDEQYF | TGTGCCAGCTCTAACAGAGACGAGCAGTACTTC | TRBJ2-7 | once | NA | TRBV18
CASSPTGIPYEQYF | TGTGCCAGTAGTCCTACAGGAATACCCTACGAGCAGTACTTC | TRBJ2-7 | NA | NA | TRBV19
CASSLGDTLETQYF | TGCGCCAGCAGCTTGGGGGATACCCTAGAGACCCAGTACTTC | TRBJ2-5 | NA | NA | TRBV5-1
CARSSGGRLGVWMRGYTF | TGTGCCAGAAGCTCTGGGGGGCGTCTAGGTGTTTGGATGCGGGGCTACACCTTC | TRBJ1-2 | NA | NA | TRBV5-3
CVSGEGWETQYF | TGTGTCAGCGGGGAGGGATGGGAGACCCAGTACTTC | TRBJ2-5 | few | TRBD2 | TRBV2
CASSYPGTGLPSPLHF | TGTGCCAGCAGTTACCCCGGGACAGGGTTACCTTCACCCCTCCACTTT | TRBJ1-6 | NA | TRBD1 | TRBV6-6
CASRSSGLAQGKLFF | TGTGCCAGCAGATCCTCGGGCCTTGCCCAGGGAAAACTGTTTTTT | TRBJ1-4 | NA | NA | TRBV2
CASSLGGTSGSNEQFF | TGTGCCAGCAGCTTAGGGGGGACTAGCGGGAGTAATGAGCAGTTCTTC | TRBJ2-1 | NA | TRBD2 | TRBV11-3
CASSTLTGGGYTF | TGTGCCAGCAGCACGTTGACAGGGGGTGGCTACACCTTC | TRBJ1-2 | NA | TRBD1 | TRBV7-8
CASSQDRGRDGYTF | TGCGCCAGCAGCCAGGACAGGGGTAGAGATGGCTACACCTTC | TRBJ1-2 | NA | TRBD1 | TRBV5-1
CASSSGQGRTGELFF | TGTGCCAGCAGTTCCGGACAGGGGCGCACCGGGGAGCTGTTTTTT | TRBJ2-2 | NA | TRBD1 | TRBV28
CASSQDPDRGQTQYF | TGCGCCAGCAGCCAAGATCCGGACAGGGGACAGACCCAGTACTTC | TRBJ2-5 | once | TRBD1 | TRBV4-1
CASSQEGEGGYTF | TGTGCCAGCAGCCAAGAAGGGGAGGGCGGCTACACCTTC | TRBJ1-2 | NA | NA | TRBV3-1/TRBV3-2
CASSHRDISYEQYF | TGCGCCAGCAGCCACCGGGACATCTCCTACGAGCAGTACTTC | TRBJ2-7 | few | NA | TRBV4-1
CASGAPVLAKNIQYF | TGTGCCAGCGGGGCCCCGGTCCTAGCCAAAAACATTCAGTACTTC | TRBJ2-4 | NA | NA | TRBV6-5
CASSPAGQPQHF | TGTGCCAGCTCACCGGCGGGGCAGCCCCAGCATTTT | TRBJ1-5 | NA | NA | TRBV18
CASRPSTGQLNTEAFF | TGCGCCAGCAGACCTTCTACCGGACAGCTGAACACTGAAGCTTTCTTT | TRBJ1-1 | NA | NA | TRBV4-1
CASSPPGYGYTF | TGTGCCAGCAGCCCCCCGGGCTATGGCTACACCTTC | TRBJ1-2 | NA | NA | TRBV3-1/TRBV3-2
CASSPREGVWQPQHF | TGTGCCAGCTCACCGCGGGAGGGGGTTTGGCAGCCCCAGCATTTT | TRBJ1-5 | NA | NA | TRBV18
CASSRDREAFF | TGTGCCAGCAGTAGGGACCGCGAAGCTTTCTTT | TRBJ1-1 | once | NA | TRBV2
CASRRGQGASGYNEQFF | TGTGCCAGCAGGCGGGGACAGGGGGCAAGCGGGTACAATGAGCAGTTCTTC | TRBJ2-1 | NA | TRBD1 | TRBV7-8
CASSPALVGGMYEQYF | TGTGCCAGCAGCCCGGCTCTGGTCGGGGGGATGTACGAGCAGTACTTC | TRBJ2-7 | NA | TRBD2 | TRBV3-1/TRBV3-2
CASSPRDYGYTF | TGTGCCAGCTCACCGAGGGACTATGGCTACACCTTC | TRBJ1-2 | NA | NA | TRBV18
CASSQDARGETQYF | TGTGCCAGCAGCCAAGATGCCAGGGGAGAGACCCAGTACTTC | TRBJ2-5 | once | NA | TRBV14
CASSQTGRGGTGELFF | TGCGCCAGCAGCCAGACAGGGCGGGGGGGCACCGGGGAGCTGTTTTTT | TRBJ2-2 | NA | TRBD2 | TRBV5-1
CASSLASGVADTQYF | TGTGCCAGCAGCTTAGCGAGCGGGGTTGCAGATACGCAGTATTTT | TRBJ2-3 | few | TRBD2 | TRBV7-9